These 8 T cell receptor beta chains originate from one sample sequenced in a study of spatial heterogeneity in lung cancer (dated by TCRdb to about 2019). What the time point label conveys for this sample: sample taken at primary tumor resection. Their target antigens are unknown. The library was obtained by 5' RACE. Data came from a NextSeq 500. Using fastp trimming at Q25 and MiXCR clonotype assembly, TCRdb reanalyzed the public sequencing data and kept in-frame beta chains. Under each unique CDR3 protein, matching rows form one entry showing the most common genes and DNA. Within this sample are several thousand distinct CDR3 sequences, with over 20% of them counted one time only. Together, the top ten hold about 10% of the sample. The paper's findings and limits, for the study overall: A correlation was observed between the number of expanded intratumoral alpha and beta TCRs and the tumor nonsynonymous mutation count.

The input for sequencing was lung tumor tissue, taken at surgery. These receptors were collected from a male donor with early-stage non-small cell lung cancer.

By proportion, this clonotype is medium-sized. The chain uses TRBV7-3 and TRBJ2-5, with 7 bases lining up with TRBD2. CDR3 size: 13 residues. Germline assignment: CDR1 SGHTA and CDR2 FQGTGA. J was trimmed by 4 bases and V by 3 bases; bases with no gene match: 2. The CDR3 DNA reads as TGTGCCAGCAGCTTTACGGGAGGAGAGACCCAGTACTTC. Translation: CASSFTGGETQYF.

By share, this clonotype ranks as medium-sized. This rearrangement joins TRBV7-6 to TRBJ2-2; 11 bases line up with TRBD2. The CDR3 length is 15 residues. Losses at the gene ends were 5 bases for V and 5 bases for J; bases not matched to a gene: 4. Per the germline V gene, CDR1 is SGHVS and CDR2 is FNYEAQ. The CDR3 region is CASSPLAGGTGELFF. CDR3 nucleotide sequence: TGTGCCAGCAGCCCCCTAGCGGGAGGTACCGGGGAGCTGTTTTTT.

This clonotype has only a few counts. The rearrangement uses TRBV11-2 and TRBJ2-1; the D gene is possibly TRBD2 (6 bases). This CDR3 comprises 15 residues. The germline gives CDR1 SGHAT, CDR2 FQNNGV. V dropped 5 bases and J dropped 1 base, with 12 bases sitting between them. Here the CDR3 reads CASSPEGRSYNEQFF. In DNA, the CDR3 is TGTGCCAGCAGCCCGGAGGGCCGATCCTACAATGAGCAGTTCTTC.

The V call is TRBV12-3 or TRBV12-4, the J call TRBJ1-1; 9 nucleotides agree with TRBD1. This CDR3 spans 14 amino acids. V was pared by 7 bases and J by 5 bases, with 8 bases of the junction left unmatched. The chain's CDR3 is CASTSTGGETEAFF. CDR3 DNA sequence: TGTGCCAGCACCTCGACAGGGGGAGAAACTGAAGCTTTCTTT.

By proportion, this clonotype is medium-sized. The V call is TRBV20-1, the J call TRBJ2-3, with D perhaps TRBD2 (5 bases). The CDR3 is 12 amino acids. Trimming removed 5 bases from V and 4 bases from J, with 10 bases in between. Per the germline V gene, CDR1 is DFQATT and CDR2 is SNEGSKA (reference sequence). The CDR3 DNA sequence: TGCAGTGCTGCCCAGAGGGCAGATACGCAGTATTTT. Translated, it gives CSAAQRADTQYF.

This clonotype was detected only a few times. This chain links TRBV7-2 with TRBJ1-6, with D perhaps matching TRBD1 (6 bases). The germline CDR1 and CDR2 sequences are SGHTA and FQGNSA. V lost 5 bases to trimming and J lost 7 bases, with 18 bases between them. The CDR3 extends over 16 amino acids. The CDR3, as DNA: TGTGCCAGCAGCCCCACCCTGGGCAGGGGAAATTCACCCCTCCACTTT. It yields the protein CASSPTLGRGNSPLHF.

Concerning this clonotype: Given the absence of the conserved phenylalanine or tryptophan at the CDR3 end, a read error is likely. The chain carries TRBV28 and TRBJ2-5; 9 nucleotides agree with TRBD1. The trim removed 5 bases at V and 5 bases at J, leaving 6 bases unmatched. CDR1 and CDR2 from the germline V gene are MDHEN and SYDVKM. The CDR3 loop spans 14 amino acids. As DNA, the CDR3 is TGTGCCAGCAGTCGGACAGGGGCGCGGGAGACCCAGTACATC. This codes for CASSRTGARETQYI.

The chain has TRBV15 and TRBJ1-5; 7 positions agree with TRBD1. This CDR3 is 17 amino acids long. CDR1 and CDR2 from the germline V gene are LNHNV and YYDKDF (reference sequence). J lost 5 bases, V lost 0 bases, and 10 bases had no gene match. The CDR3 region is CATSREGFRGGDQPQHF. In DNA form, the CDR3 reads TGTGCCACCAGCAGAGAAGGATTTCGAGGGGGCGATCAGCCCCAGCATTTT.